This TCR beta chain was identified during a study of identical twins. This CDR3 comprises 15 residues. The V and J ends lost 1 base and 2 bases, in that order; junction bases with no gene match: 4. Germline CDR1 reads SGHRS; CDR2 reads YFSETQ. TCRdb recomputed calls from the 5' RACE reads with MiXCR, one row per CDR3 protein. The table lists roughly 190,000 distinct CDR3 sequences, roughly 15% of them singletons, with 40% to 45% in the top ten. The same sample was also studied in work on T cells expressing NK-cell markers.

The TCR originated in a woman younger than 30 in good health. The rearrangement uses TRBV5-1 and TRBJ2-5; 8 nucleotides match TRBD2. The sequencing sample was made of CD8+ T cells sorted from blood. Here the CDR3 DNA reads TGCGCCAGCAGCTTGTCAGCGGGAGTTCAAGAGACCCAGTACTTC. Translating it yields CASSLSAGVQETQYF.